These 5 T cell receptor beta chains came from one sample sequenced in a study of control samples from healthy donors and cancer patients. Sequencing used immunoSEQ multiplex PCR; TCRdb keeps in-frame clones, though not all of them. This sample has roughly 84,000 clones, with over 75% found just once. The sample taken for sequencing was blood. These TCRs come from a middle-aged man in good health.

This clone was seen only a few times. V is TRBV19 and J is TRBJ1-2, with TRBD1 matching 7 bases. Per germline, CDR1 LNHDA and CDR2 SQIVND (reference sequence). The V gene end was trimmed by 3 bases and the J gene end by 6 bases; junction bases not matched to a gene: 10. This CDR3 is 15 amino acids long. The CDR3 is CASSIPPGGRDGYTF. The CDR3 DNA follows: TGTGCCAGTAGTATTCCCCCAGGGGGGCGCGATGGCTACACCTTC.

The chain links TRBV7-9 to TRBJ2-7; a weak D match, TRBD2 (5 bases). From germline, CDR1 is SEHNR and CDR2 FQNEAQ (reference sequence). The CDR3 spans 15 residues. V lost 4 bases and J 0 bases, leaving 13 bases between the germline ends. CDR3 DNA sequence: TGTGCCAGCAGCTCAATGACCACTAGCTCCTACGAGCAGTACTTC. Translating it yields CASSSMTTSSYEQYF.

The V gene is TRBV12-3 or TRBV12-4, the J gene TRBJ2-3; D remains unclear. The length of the CDR3 is 12 residues. Trimming stripped 3 bases from V and 2 bases from J, with 3 bases between. The CDR3 is CASSFYTDTQYF. The CDR3 nucleotides read TGTGCCAGCAGTTTCTACACAGATACGCAGTATTTT.

The J gene is TRBJ2-5, the V gene TRBV11-3; 8 bases line up with TRBD1. The V gene's germline CDR1 is SGHNT and CDR2 YENEEA. V was clipped by 5 bases and J by 5 bases; unmatched bases: 10. The CDR3 sequence is 15 residues long. The CDR3 DNA follows: TGTGCCAGCAGCCCCGGAACAGGGGGTGGTGAGACCCAGTACTTC. It encodes CASSPGTGGGETQYF.

The chain links TRBV4-1 to TRBJ1-2; 8 bases line up with TRBD1. The CDR3 is 15 amino acids. Germline V lookup: CDR1 MGHRA, CDR2 YSYEKL. V lost 6 bases and J lost 5; bases outside the gene matches: 11. CDR3 sequence reads: CASRQNLDREYGYTF. DNA for the CDR3: TGCGCCAGCAGACAAAACCTGGACAGGGAATATGGCTACACCTTC.